Below are 10 T cell receptor beta chains sequenced from a single sample in a study of blood T cell repertoires in COVID-19. Sequenced by immunoSEQ multiplex PCR; TCRdb stores in-frame clones only, minus some. The repertoire holds roughly 32,000 clones, 90% to 95% seen once, with roughly 0.93% in the top ten. What was sequenced was peripheral blood. These receptors all come from a male donor with active COVID-19.

This clone was counted between two and nine times. CDR3 nucleotides: TGTGCCAGCAGGTCTCCGAGGGGGGGAGAAGCTTTCTTT. Amino acids: CASRSPRGGEAFF. This chain connects TRBV7-9 to TRBJ1-1, with D possibly TRBD1 on 6 matching bases. Germline loops: CDR1 SEHNR, CDR2 FQNEAQ (reference sequence). The CDR3 runs 13 residues. V shed 6 bases and J shed 8 bases, with 16 bases lying between them.

The chain joins TRBV5-1 to TRBJ2-2; D is possibly TRBD2 (5 bases). CDR3 length: 14 residues. The germline gives CDR1 SGHRS, CDR2 YFSETQ. Trimming removed 2 bases at V and 7 bases at J, with 12 bases between. CDR3 loop: CASSFRQEGGELFF. In DNA form, the CDR3 reads TGCGCCAGCAGCTTTCGGCAAGAGGGCGGGGAGCTGTTTTTT.

J is TRBJ1-1 and V is TRBV10-3; the match to TRBD1 covers 7 bases. Losses at the gene ends were 3 bases for V and 4 bases for J; bases not matched to a gene: 5. Germline V gene lookup returns CDR1 ENHRY and CDR2 SYGVKD. CDR3 size: 14 residues. The CDR3 sequence: CAISETGVGTEAFF. CDR3 nucleotide sequence: TGTGCCATCAGTGAAACAGGGGTTGGCACTGAAGCTTTCTTT.

The chain links TRBV5-1 to TRBJ1-1; D is ambiguous. The CDR3 sequence is 15 residues long. Trimming cost V 1 base and J 1 base, with 11 bases left between them. Looked up from germline, CDR1 is SGHRS and CDR2 is YFSETQ. The DNA for the CDR3 is TGCGCCAGCAGCTTGAATCCCGCAGGGAACACTGAAGCTTTCTTT. Its protein product is CASSLNPAGNTEAFF.

This clone was counted once. The V call is TRBV20-1, the J call TRBJ2-3; D is unresolved. The germline V gene has CDR1 DFQATT and CDR2 SNEGSKA (reference sequence). This CDR3 contains 11 residues. V was shortened by 3 bases and J by 7 bases, with 8 bases between the two germline ends. The CDR3 is CSARRQNTQYF. The CDR3 DNA reads as TGCAGTGCTAGGAGGCAGAATACGCAGTATTTT.

This chain joins TRBV6-5 and TRBJ1-2, with unresolved D. The CDR3 has 14 residues. Per the germline V gene, CDR1 is MNHEY and CDR2 is SVGAGI. The V end lost 0 bases, the J end lost 6 bases, and 11 bases lay between the germline ends. CDR3 residues: CASSYSMSLDGYTF. The CDR3, as DNA: TGTGCCAGCAGTTACTCGATGAGTCTGGATGGCTACACCTTC.

This chain links TRBV27 with TRBJ1-6; no reliable D call. The CDR3 totals 14 residues. Germline V CDR1 and CDR2: MNHEY, SMNVEV (reference sequence). Trimming removed 6 bases from V and 6 bases from J, with 12 bases in between. CDR3 sequence (DNA): TGTGCCAGCAGGCAGCGGGAATTTAATTCACCCCTCCACTTT. It codes for CASRQREFNSPLHF.

Here the CDR3 reads CASRGGTGSTGELFF. Here the CDR3 DNA reads TGTGCCAGCAGAGGAGGGACAGGGAGCACCGGGGAGCTGTTTTTT. This chain joins TRBV9 and TRBJ2-2; 9 bases agree with TRBD1. The V gene end was trimmed by 5 bases and the J gene end by 4 bases; junction bases not matched to a gene: 6. The CDR3 runs to 15 residues. Germline assignment: CDR1 SGDLS and CDR2 YYNGEE.

This clone appeared once. V and J are TRBV6-5 and TRBJ2-7; D may be TRBD2 (6 bases). Germline V lookup: CDR1 MNHEY, CDR2 SVGAGI. V was clipped by 5 bases and J by 7 bases, with 21 bases between them. The CDR3 is 15 amino acids. For the CDR3, the DNA is TGTGCCAGCAGTCCCCGCGGCGGGGCCTCCTCGGAGCAGTACTTC. This translates into CASSPRGGASSEQYF.

The chain is built from TRBV2 and TRBJ1-5, with unresolved D. V was trimmed by 7 bases and J by 4 bases, leaving 14 bases between them. This CDR3 has 14 amino acids. Germline V CDR1 and CDR2: SNHLY, FYNNEI. Here the CDR3 DNA reads TGTGCCAGCAATGACCGCCGGGGAAATCAGCCCCAGCATTTT. This encodes CASNDRRGNQPQHF.